This T cell receptor (beta chain) was obtained from a study of T-cell memory formation after mild COVID-19 (dated by TCRdb to about 2021). A note on the overall study: TCR sequence clusters from the two donors were found to be largely donor specific. T-cell clones expanding and contracting after mild COVID-19 in two donors were tracked by longitudinal TCRalpha and TCRbeta repertoire sequencing. The cohort was made up of two young adult volunteers, one female and one male, who were previously healthy. Results and caveats for the whole study, not just this receptor: Some responding clones were found in pre-infection memory, which suggests that pre-existing cross-reactive memory T cells took part in the SARS-CoV-2 response. Contracting CD4+ clones appeared mostly in the CM and EM memory subsets, whereas CD8+ clones were enriched in EMRA. Clones contracting from day 15 to 85 had balanced CD4/CD8 phenotypes, while a second wave expanding from day 15 to 37 was biased towards CD4+. SARS-CoV-2 specificity was not confirmed for the second-wave clones peaking on day 37. Only two mild cases were covered by the study, and larger cohorts that include severe cases with pre-infection samples were considered necessary.

The junction carries 7 bases between V and J, which are trimmed by 0 bases and 0 bases respectively. The CDR3, cysteine through phenylalanine, is 14 amino acids long. Only the CDR3 part of the read is kept: 42 bases, read in frame from the first base. CDR1 DFQATT and CDR2 SNEGSKA are derived from the germline V gene (reference sequence). Ficoll-Paque density gradient centrifugation was used to isolate PBMCs. Notes on this clonotype: Its recognized antigen is unknown. Base qualities are not at hand, and no much larger clone is one base apart.

Sequencing used an Illumina NovaSeq 6000. Using 5'RACE with constant-segment primers, TCRalpha and TCRbeta cDNA libraries were constructed, with sample barcodes and unique molecular identifiers added in the process. Trizol reagent was used to extract RNA from every sample. The libraries were amplified in two PCR steps, and the second step added a second sample barcode and Illumina TruSeq adapters. Sequencing of libraries was performed on an Illumina NovaSeq with 2 x 150 bp paired-end reads. The authors' analysis ran thus. The reads were demultiplexed and collapsed into UMI-guided consensus sequences using migec v1.2.7. Using mixcr v2.1.11, the UMI consensuses were aligned to TRA and TRB V and J templates and assembled into clonotypes. A clonotype was counted as expanded or contracted only if both edgeR and NoisET called the change significant, with noise models trained on biological replicates. edgeR calls used a false discovery rate-adjusted p below 0.01 and a log2 fold-change threshold of 1. As an exploratory analysis of dynamics, max-normalized trajectories of the 1000 most abundant clonotypes were examined with PCA combined with hierarchical clustering. The CD4 or CD8 phenotype of responding clones was assigned using the separately sequenced CD4+ and CD8+ repertoires. TCRdb reran the public reads through fastp at Q25 and MiXCR, keeping productive beta chains. Duplicate CDR3 protein sequences are folded into a single record with the most common DNA and genes. These V and J calls are TCRdb output, not the study's own analysis. In all, the sample holds over 70,000 distinct CDR3 sequences, and approximately 15% of those were seen once. Of the sample, about two fifths falls within the top ten clones.

This chain joins TRBV20-1 to TRBJ2-3; no D segment can be confidently identified. The clonotype originates from a man aged 18 to 29 who had mild COVID-19 (a few samples of this study predate the infection). The sample titles of this study are shuffled in the database, so cell type and time point are left out; the donor was told from shared clones. The specimen was PBMCs or a T cell subset sorted from them (not recorded which). The nucleotide sequence reads as follows: TGCAGTGCTAGAGAAAAGCAGAGCACAGATACGCAGTATTTT. It encodes CSAREKQSTDTQYF.